This T cell receptor (beta chain) was found in a study of T cell responses to AZD1222 COVID-19 vaccine. This clone came up a few times. Its cognate antigen is unknown. Broader study findings: At 160-218 and 743-854, vaccine-associated CD4 TCRs were dominant, and they spanned spike. The donor group comprised mostly white British people and more females; the analysis possibly underestimated clonal diversity.

Pooling was applied to second doses at about 4 or about 12 weeks. The germline V and J ends were trimmed by 0 bases and 4 bases, with 6 bases remaining between them. Germline V gives CDR1 SGDLS, CDR2 YYNGEE. The CDR3 has 13 residues. Generated by immunoSEQ multiplex PCR, the TCRdb table keeps only in-frame clones and is missing some. This sample has about 110,000 clones; about 90% occur once, and the top ten carry roughly 2.5%. The sequence came from an adult who received the AZD1222 COVID-19 vaccine. V and J are TRBV9 and TRBJ2-3; no clear D gene. The sequencing used peripheral blood, collected 28 days after the second AZD1222 dose. This CDR3 is CASSVASADTQYF. The CDR3, as DNA: TGTGCCAGCAGCGTAGCCAGCGCAGATACGCAGTATTTT.